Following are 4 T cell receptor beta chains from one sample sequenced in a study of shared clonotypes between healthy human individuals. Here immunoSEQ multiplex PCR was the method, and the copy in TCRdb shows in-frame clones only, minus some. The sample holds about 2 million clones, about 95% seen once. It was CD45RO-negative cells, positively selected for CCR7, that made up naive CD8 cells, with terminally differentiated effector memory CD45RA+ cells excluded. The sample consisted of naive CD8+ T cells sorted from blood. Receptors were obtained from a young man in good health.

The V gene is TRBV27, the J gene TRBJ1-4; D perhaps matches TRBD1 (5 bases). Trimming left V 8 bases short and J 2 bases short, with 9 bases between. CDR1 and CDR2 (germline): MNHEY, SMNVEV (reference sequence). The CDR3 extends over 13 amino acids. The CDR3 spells CASSRDTNEKLFF. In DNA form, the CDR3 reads TGTGCCAGCTCGAGGGACACTAATGAAAAACTGTTTTTT. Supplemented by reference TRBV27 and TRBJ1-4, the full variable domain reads EAQVTQNPRYLITVTGKKLTVTCSQNMNHEYMSWYRQDPGLGLRQIYYSMNVEVTDKGDVPEGYKVSRKEKRNFPLILESPSPNQTSLYFCASSRDTNEKLFFGSGTQLSVL.

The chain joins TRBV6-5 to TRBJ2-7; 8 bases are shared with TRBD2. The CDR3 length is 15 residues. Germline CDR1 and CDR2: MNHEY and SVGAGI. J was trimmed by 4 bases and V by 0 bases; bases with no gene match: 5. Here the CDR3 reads CASSYSREVGYEQYF. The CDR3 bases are TGTGCCAGCAGTTACTCGCGGGAGGTCGGGTACGAGCAGTACTTC.

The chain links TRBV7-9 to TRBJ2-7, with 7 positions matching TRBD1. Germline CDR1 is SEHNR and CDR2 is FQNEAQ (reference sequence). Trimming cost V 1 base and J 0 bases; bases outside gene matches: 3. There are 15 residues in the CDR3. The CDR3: CASSLGRGNSYEQYF. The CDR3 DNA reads TGTGCCAGCAGCTTAGGCAGGGGGAACTCCTACGAGCAGTACTTC.

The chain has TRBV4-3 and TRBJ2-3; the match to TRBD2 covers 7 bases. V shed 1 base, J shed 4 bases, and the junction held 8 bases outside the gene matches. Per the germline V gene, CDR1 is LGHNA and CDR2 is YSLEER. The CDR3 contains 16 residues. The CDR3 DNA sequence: TGCGCCAGCAGCCAAGGACTAGCTCAGCACCCAGATACGCAGTATTTT. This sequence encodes CASSQGLAQHPDTQYF.